Following are 24 T cell receptor beta chains from one sample sequenced in a study of regulatory T cells in long-lasting Graves disease. Sample time point: newly diagnosed GD, antithyroid drugs for less than 3 months. The TCR library was made from RNA that had been extracted from PBMCs in TRIzol. Through Arm-PCR of CDR3 regions and iRepertoire HTBI primers, TCR beta libraries were built. TCRdb used MiXCR to reprocess the multiplex PCR reads, holding one entry per CDR3 protein. The table shows over 450,000 distinct CDR3 sequences, with around 12% occurring only once. The same sample was also used in a study of T cells in Graves' hyperthyroidism and ophthalmopathy.

Here the sequenced sample was peripheral blood mononuclear cells (PBMCs), taken at new diagnosis, from a patient treated with antithyroid drugs. Receptors were obtained from a woman aged 25 to 45 with Graves disease.

This clonotype was detected many times. The chain is built from TRBV11-2 and TRBJ2-1, with TRBD2 identical over 10 bases. This CDR3 spans 16 amino acids. CDR1 and CDR2 from the germline V gene are SGHAT and FQNNGV. J was trimmed by 5 bases and V by 4 bases; bases with no gene match: 8. In nucleotides, the CDR3 is TGTGCCAGCAGCTCCTTCGGGACTAGCGCGCACAATGAGCAGTTCTTC. Translation: CASSSFGTSAHNEQFF.

This clonotype has a count of ten or more. The chain recombines TRBV28 with TRBJ2-7, with D possibly matching TRBD1 (5 bases). Germline V gives CDR1 MDHEN, CDR2 SYDVKM. The CDR3 is made up of 15 amino acids. V lost 5 bases, J lost 2 bases, and 16 bases lay in between. The CDR3 coding sequence is TGTGCCAGCAGTCAGGGTCCCCTCGGTGCCTACGAGCAGTACTTC. It encodes CASSQGPLGAYEQYF.

The sample holds a few counts of this clonotype. V is TRBV29-1 and J is TRBJ1-1; D gene unclear. CDR1 and CDR2 from the germline V gene are SQVTM and ANQGSEA. Deletions cut 5 bases from V and 3 bases from J, with 4 bases between. This CDR3 has 10 amino acids. The CDR3 coding sequence is TGCAGCGTTTGGGACACTGAAGCTTTCTTT. Its protein product is CSVWDTEAFF.

The rearrangement joins TRBV9 to TRBJ2-7; 7 nucleotides match TRBD2. The CDR3 spans 19 residues. The ends lost 3 bases at V and 2 bases at J; junction bases unmatched: 20. Germline CDR1 reads SGDLS; CDR2 reads YYNGEE. CDR3 residues: CASSALRGLPKKRPYEQYF. The DNA of the CDR3 is TGTGCCAGCAGCGCACTTAGGGGACTACCAAAGAAAAGACCCTACGAGCAGTACTTC.

This clonotype was recorded a few times. The chain has TRBV19 and TRBJ2-7; 13 nucleotides align to TRBD2. V trimming: 3 bases; J trimming: 3 bases; junction bases outside the gene matches: 2. The CDR3 runs 15 residues. Germline lookup yields CDR1 LNHDA and CDR2 SQIVND (reference sequence). The CDR3 DNA reads as TGTGCCAGTAGTATGACTAGCGGGAGGCACTACGAGCAGTACTTC. Residues: CASSMTSGRHYEQYF. Combining the CDR3 with reference TRBV19 and TRBJ2-7 gives the whole variable domain DGGITQSPKYLFRKEGQNVTLSCEQNLNHDAMYWYRQDPGQGLRLIYYSQIVNDFQKGDIAEGYSVSREKKESFPLTVTSAQKNPTAFYLCASSMTSGRHYEQYFGPGTRLTVT.

This clonotype turned up a few times. J is TRBJ1-2 and V is TRBV25-1; possibly TRBD1 for D (5 bases). The V and J ends lost 6 bases and 4 bases respectively, with 18 bases between them. The CDR3 contains 15 residues. Germline V CDR1 and CDR2: MGHDK, SYGVNS. Here the CDR3 reads CASRGVDTPPYGYTF. DNA of the CDR3: TGTGCCAGCAGGGGGGTCGATACTCCCCCCTATGGCTACACCTTC.

This clonotype was seen a handful of times. The genes are TRBV5-6 and TRBJ1-2; D is unresolved. The CDR3 totals 13 residues. CDR1 and CDR2 from the germline V gene are SGHDT and YYEEEE. The V and J ends lost 3 bases and 0 bases respectively, with 6 bases between them. This chain's CDR3 is CASSSCANYGYTF. The CDR3 nucleotides are TGTGCCAGCAGCTCCTGTGCTAACTATGGCTACACCTTC. Variable domain in full (rest from reference TRBV5-6 and TRBJ1-2): DAGVTQSPTHLIKTRGQQVTLRCSPKSGHDTVSWYQQALGQGPQFIFQYYEEEERQRGNFPDRFSGHQFPNYSSELNVNALLLGDSALYLCASSSCANYGYTFGSGTRLTVV.

In DNA, the CDR3 is TGTGCCAGCAGCTTAGATTCAGGGGTGATTACTGAAGCTTTCTTT. Its translation is CASSLDSGVITEAFF. The V gene is TRBV7-9, the J gene TRBJ1-1; D is possibly TRBD1 (6 bases). The CDR3 totals 15 residues. V dropped 1 base and J dropped 5 bases, with 14 bases sitting between them. Germline V CDR1 and CDR2: SEHNR, FQNEAQ (reference sequence). The variable domain in full, completed from reference TRBV7-9 and TRBJ1-1, reads DTGVSQNPRHKITKRGQNVTFRCDPISEHNRLYWYRQTLGQGPEFLTYFQNEAQLEKSRLLSDRFSAERPKGSFSTLEIQRTEQGDSAMYLCASSLDSGVITEAFFGQGTRLTVV.

The chain carries TRBV28 and TRBJ2-4; possible D gene TRBD1, 5 bases. The J call may not be correct, given that the DNA end is closer to TRBJ1-2. This CDR3 comprises 15 residues. Germline V lookup: CDR1 MDHEN, CDR2 SYDVKM. This chain's CDR3 is CASRSRGGTLVGYTF. CDR3 nucleotides: TGTGCCAGCAGGAGTAGGGGAGGCACATTGGTCGGCTACACCTTC.

This clonotype was counted many times. This chain links TRBV28 with TRBJ2-4; 8 nucleotides match TRBD2. The germline CDR1 and CDR2 sequences are MDHEN and SYDVKM. The CDR3 sequence is 14 residues long. With 3 bases clipped from V and 8 bases from J, the junction kept 6 bases outside the gene matches. CDR3 loop: CASSFSGSNDIQYF. The CDR3 DNA follows: TGTGCCAGCAGTTTCAGCGGGAGTAACGACATTCAGTACTTC.

V usage is TRBV6-1 and J usage is TRBJ2-7; the D is unclear. The CDR3 loop spans 12 amino acids. Deletions cut 7 bases from V and 6 bases from J, with 13 bases between. Germline lookup yields CDR1 MNHNS and CDR2 SASEGT. CDR3 in DNA: TGTGCCAGCATGACGCAAGACTGCGAGCAGTACTTC. Its protein is CASMTQDCEQYF.

This clonotype was found many times. This CDR3 reads CASRTLSGSGADTQYF. The CDR3, as DNA: TGTGCCAGCAGAACCCTTAGCGGGAGCGGCGCAGATACGCAGTATTTT. The V call is TRBV6-1, the J call TRBJ2-3; 9 bases match TRBD2. The CDR3 extends over 16 amino acids. V shed 6 bases and J 4 bases; nucleotides not matched to a gene: 11. Germline CDR1 and CDR2: MNHNS and SASEGT.

V usage is TRBV28 and J usage is TRBJ1-1; possibly TRBD1 for D (5 bases). Germline V gives CDR1 MDHEN, CDR2 SYDVKM. The ends were cut back, 8 bases at V and 12 bases at J, with 22 bases in the middle. The CDR3 spans 13 residues. The CDR3 nucleotides are TGTGCCAGCGCCCCTGGGGCTCCAGGGCTTCCTTTCTTT. As protein: CASAPGAPGLPFF.

The gene calls are TRBV7-2 and TRBJ2-1; 9 bases align to TRBD2. The junction had 6 bases not matched to a gene; V was cut back by 1 base and J by 2 bases. The V gene's germline CDR1 is SGHTA and CDR2 FQGNSA. CDR3 length: 17 residues. The CDR3 sequence is CASSLVLAGEAYNEQFF. CDR3 DNA sequence: TGTGCCAGCAGCTTAGTATTAGCGGGAGAGGCCTACAATGAGCAGTTCTTC.

This clonotype has ten or more counts. The chain recombines TRBV2 with TRBJ2-7; D is unclear. There are 14 residues in the CDR3. Germline V gene data show CDR1 as SNHLY and CDR2 as FYNNEI. V lost 5 bases and J 0 bases, leaving 11 bases between the germline ends. The CDR3 bases are TGTGCCAGCAGTCCGGACCTAAGCTCCTACGAGCAGTACTTC. Translation gives CASSPDLSSYEQYF.

This clonotype came up many times. The V and J genes are TRBV11-2 and TRBJ1-5; tentative D call: TRBD1 (5 bases). The ends were cut back, 5 bases at V and 1 base at J, with 12 bases in the middle. The CDR3 extends over 15 amino acids. Germline-derived CDR1 and CDR2 are SGHAT and FQNNGV. CDR3 coding DNA: TGTGCCAGCAGCCCAGGAGACAGCAGCAATCAGCCCCAGCATTTT. It is translated as CASSPGDSSNQPQHF.

This clonotype was counted ten times or more. The chain recombines TRBV27 with TRBJ1-2, with 9 bases fitting TRBD1. The germline CDR1 and CDR2 sequences are MNHEY and SMNVEV (reference sequence). The length of the CDR3 is 15 residues. V shed 3 bases, J shed 5 bases, and the junction held 7 bases outside the gene matches. The CDR3 region is CASSFSGQGLYGYTF. DNA for the CDR3: TGTGCCAGCAGTTTCTCGGGACAGGGCCTATATGGCTACACCTTC.

This clonotype was picked up many times. The V and J genes are TRBV2 and TRBJ1-2, with D tentatively TRBD1 (5 bases). The length of the CDR3 is 14 residues. The V gene's germline CDR1 is SNHLY and CDR2 FYNNEI. Deletions cut 7 bases from V and 8 bases from J, with 20 bases between. In nucleotides, the CDR3 is TGTGCCAGCACCGAGAGGGGCGGGATTTACGGCTACACCTTC. Residues: CASTERGGIYGYTF.

This clonotype appeared many times. The chain has TRBV5-1 and TRBJ2-3; 11 positions agree with TRBD2. Unmatched junction bases numbered 3, after V lost 0 bases and J lost 6 bases. Germline CDR1 SGHRS, CDR2 YFSETQ. The CDR3 has 15 residues. The CDR3: CASSLAASGRDTQYF. DNA of the CDR3: TGCGCCAGCAGCTTGGCTGCTAGCGGGAGGGATACGCAGTATTTT.

The rearrangement joins TRBV20-1 to TRBJ2-7; 8 nucleotides align to TRBD2. CDR3 length: 13 residues. Germline V CDR1 and CDR2: DFQATT, SNEGSKA (reference sequence). With V trimmed by 4 bases and J by 0 bases, 2 bases remained unmatched. The CDR3 DNA sequence: TGCAGTGCTATAGGGACTAGCTCCTACGAGCAGTACTTC. It encodes CSAIGTSSYEQYF.

This clonotype has at least ten counts. CDR3 nucleotides: TGTGCCAGCAGCTTAGGACCGGCTCAATCTCAAAACATTCAGTACTTC. Translation: CASSLGPAQSQNIQYF. J is TRBJ2-4 and V is TRBV7-2; D call uncertain. Trimming stripped 1 base from V and 5 bases from J, with 15 bases between. Germline V lookup: CDR1 SGHTA, CDR2 FQGNSA. The CDR3 runs 16 residues.

At least ten counts were recorded for this clonotype. The genes are TRBV20-1 and TRBJ2-1; D unclear. The ends were cut back, 0 bases at V and 3 bases at J, with 6 bases in the middle. Germline CDR1 reads DFQATT; CDR2 reads SNEGSKA (reference sequence). The CDR3 length is 13 residues. CDR3 DNA: TGCAGTGCTAGAGATGGGCACTACAATGAGCAGTTCTTC. Its protein is CSARDGHYNEQFF.

This clonotype was counted ten times or more. V usage is TRBV14 and J usage is TRBJ2-1, with a weak D call TRBD1 (6 bases). CDR1 SGHDN and CDR2 FVKESK come from the germline V gene. The CDR3 loop spans 17 amino acids. The V gene lost 2 bases and the J gene lost 2 bases, with 16 bases spanning the gap. For the CDR3, the DNA is TGTGCCAGCAGCCAACCACAGGGCCAGGGACCCTACAATGAGCAGTTCTTC. This gives the protein CASSQPQGQGPYNEQFF.

The chain recombines TRBV28 with TRBJ1-1, with TRBD1 as a possible D gene (6 bases). The ends were cut back, 3 bases at V and 4 bases at J, with 15 bases in the middle. The CDR3 has 15 amino acids. CDR1 and CDR2 from the germline V gene are MDHEN and SYDVKM. This CDR3 reads CASSLVGGRLTEAFF. In DNA form, the CDR3 reads TGTGCCAGCAGTTTGGTCGGGGGCAGGCTCACTGAAGCTTTCTTT.